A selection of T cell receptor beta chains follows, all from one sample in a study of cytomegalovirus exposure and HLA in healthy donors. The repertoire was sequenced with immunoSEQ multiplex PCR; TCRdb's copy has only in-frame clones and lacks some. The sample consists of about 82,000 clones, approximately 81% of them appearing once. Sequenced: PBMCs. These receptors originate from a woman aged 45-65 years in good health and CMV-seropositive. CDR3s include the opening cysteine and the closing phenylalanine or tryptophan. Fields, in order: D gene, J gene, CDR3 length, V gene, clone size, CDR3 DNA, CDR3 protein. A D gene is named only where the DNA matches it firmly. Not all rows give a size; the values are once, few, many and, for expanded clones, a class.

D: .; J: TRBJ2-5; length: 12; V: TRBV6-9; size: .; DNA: TGTGCCAGCAGCCCCCCTATGGAGACCCAGTACTTC; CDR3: CASSPPMETQYF
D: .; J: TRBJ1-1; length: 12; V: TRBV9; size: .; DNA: TGTGCCAGCAGCGTAGGAGGTCCTGAAGCTTTCTTT; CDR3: CASSVGGPEAFF
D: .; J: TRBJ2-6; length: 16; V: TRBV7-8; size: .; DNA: TGTGCCAGCAGCCGATCCAGGGGCGGTGGGGCCAACGTCCTGACTTTC; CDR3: CASSRSRGGGANVLTF
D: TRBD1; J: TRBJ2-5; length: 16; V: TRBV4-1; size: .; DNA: TGCGCCAGCAGCCAAGGACTCGGGACAGCTCAAGAGACCCAGTACTTC; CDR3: CASSQGLGTAQETQYF
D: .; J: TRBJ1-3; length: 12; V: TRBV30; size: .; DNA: TGTGCCTGGAGTGTACAGAGAAACACCATATATTTT; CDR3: CAWSVQRNTIYF
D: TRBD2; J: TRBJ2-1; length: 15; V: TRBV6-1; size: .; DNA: TGTGCCAGCAGTGATCCGACTAGCGGGGACAATGAGCAGTTCTTC; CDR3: CASSDPTSGDNEQFF
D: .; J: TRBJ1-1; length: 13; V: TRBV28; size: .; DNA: TGTGCCAGCAGTTTCGCAGGGAACACTGAAGCTTTCTTT; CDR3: CASSFAGNTEAFF
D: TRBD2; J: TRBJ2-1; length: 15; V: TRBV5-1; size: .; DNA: TGCGCCAGCAGCTTGCTAGCGGGAGGTAGCAATGAGCAGTTCTTC; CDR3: CASSLLAGGSNEQFF
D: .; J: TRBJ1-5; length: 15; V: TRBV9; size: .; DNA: TGTGCCAGCAGCGTAGGCGGGGACAGCAATCAGCCCCAGCATTTT; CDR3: CASSVGGDSNQPQHF
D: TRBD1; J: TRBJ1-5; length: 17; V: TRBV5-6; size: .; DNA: TGTGCCAGCAGCACGGGACAGGGCGACGATAGCAATCAGCCCCAGCATTTT; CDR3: CASSTGQGDDSNQPQHF
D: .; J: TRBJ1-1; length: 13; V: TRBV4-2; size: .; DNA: TGTGCCAGCAGCCAAGATCGGGACACTGAAGCTTTCTTT; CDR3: CASSQDRDTEAFF
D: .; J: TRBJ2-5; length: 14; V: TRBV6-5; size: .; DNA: TGTGCCAGCAGTTACTCCCAGGTAGGAGAGACCCAGTACTTC; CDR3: CASSYSQVGETQYF
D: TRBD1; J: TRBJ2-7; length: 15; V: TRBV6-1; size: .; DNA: TGTGCCAGCATGTGGGCAGGGGGTAACTCCTACGAGCAGTACTTC; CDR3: CASMWAGGNSYEQYF
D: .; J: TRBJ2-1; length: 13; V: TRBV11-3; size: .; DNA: TGTGCCAGCAGCTTATTGGCGGGGGCAGGAGAGTTCTTC; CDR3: CASSLLAGAGEFF
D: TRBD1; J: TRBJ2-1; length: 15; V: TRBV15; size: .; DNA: TGTGCCACCAGCGGCCGGGACAGGTTGTGGAATGAGCAGTTCTTC; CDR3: CATSGRDRLWNEQFF
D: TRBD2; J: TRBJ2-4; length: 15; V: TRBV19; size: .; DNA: TGTGCCAGTAGTTGGCGACTAGCGGGAGGGGACATTCAGTACTTC; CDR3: CASSWRLAGGDIQYF
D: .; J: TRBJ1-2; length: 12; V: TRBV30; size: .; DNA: TGTGCCTGGAGTGTTCCAGACTATGGCTACACCTTC; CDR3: CAWSVPDYGYTF
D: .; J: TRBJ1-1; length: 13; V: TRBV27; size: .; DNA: TGTGCCAGCAGTTCAGGGTGGCTCACTGAAGCTTTCTTT; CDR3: CASSSGWLTEAFF
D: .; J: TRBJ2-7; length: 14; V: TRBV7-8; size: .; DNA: TGTGCCAGCAGCCATAGGCGGAACTCCTACGAGCAGTACTTC; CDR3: CASSHRRNSYEQYF
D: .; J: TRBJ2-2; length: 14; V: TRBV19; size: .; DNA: TGTGCCAGTAGAGGAGAACTGAACACCGGGGAGCTGTTTTTT; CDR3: CASRGELNTGELFF
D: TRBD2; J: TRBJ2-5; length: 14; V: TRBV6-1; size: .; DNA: TGTGCCAGCAGTGAATGGGAGGGCCGAGAGACCCAGTACTTC; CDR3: CASSEWEGRETQYF
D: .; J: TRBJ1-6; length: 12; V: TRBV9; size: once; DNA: TGTGCCAGCAGCAACGGTGGTTCACCCCTCCACTTT; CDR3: CASSNGGSPLHF
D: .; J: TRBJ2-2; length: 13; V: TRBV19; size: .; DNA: TGTGCCAGTAAGATTGGAGTTTCGGAGGAGCTGTTTTTT; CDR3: CASKIGVSEELFF
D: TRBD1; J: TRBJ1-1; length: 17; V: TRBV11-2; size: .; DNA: TGTGCCAGCAGCTTACAACTCGCAGGGGGCGAAGGTCCTGAAGCTTTCTTT; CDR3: CASSLQLAGGEGPEAFF
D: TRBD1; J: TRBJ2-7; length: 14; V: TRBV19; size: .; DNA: TGTGCCAGTAGTGCTAACAGGGGACCCTACGAGCAGTACTTC; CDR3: CASSANRGPYEQYF
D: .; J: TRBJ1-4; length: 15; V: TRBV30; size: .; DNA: TGTGCCTGGTCCCCGAGGCGGGGAGACAATGAAAAACTGTTTTTT; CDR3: CAWSPRRGDNEKLFF
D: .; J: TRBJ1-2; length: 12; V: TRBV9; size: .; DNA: TGTGCCAGCAGCCCTCAGATCTATGGCTACACCTTC; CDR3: CASSPQIYGYTF
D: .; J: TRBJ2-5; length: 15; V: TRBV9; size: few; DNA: TGTGCCAGCAGCGTAGAGGGACAAGTTGGAGAGACCCAGTACTTC; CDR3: CASSVEGQVGETQYF
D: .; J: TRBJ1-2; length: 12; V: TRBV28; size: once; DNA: TGTGCCAGCAGTTTGGCAGGGATCGGCTACACCTTC; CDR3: CASSLAGIGYTF
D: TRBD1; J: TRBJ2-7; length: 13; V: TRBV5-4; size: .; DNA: TGTGCCAGCCCTAGCCAGGACAGGTACGAGCAGTACTTC; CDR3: CASPSQDRYEQYF
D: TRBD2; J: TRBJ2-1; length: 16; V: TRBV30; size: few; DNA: TGTGCCTGGAGTCCGGGTAGGACTAGCGGGGCGGGGAAGCAGTTCTTC; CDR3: CAWSPGRTSGAGKQFF
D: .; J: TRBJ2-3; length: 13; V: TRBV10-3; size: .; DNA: TGTGCCGCCACCCGGGATTTATCGGATACGCAGTATTTT; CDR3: CAATRDLSDTQYF
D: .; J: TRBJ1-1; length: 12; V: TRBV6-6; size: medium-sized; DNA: TGTGCCAGCAGTTACGTCGTATCTGAAGCTTTCTTT; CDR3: CASSYVVSEAFF
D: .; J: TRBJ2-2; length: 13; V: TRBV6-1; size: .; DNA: TGTGCCGCGGGGAGTTGGAGCACCGGGGAGCTGTTTTTT; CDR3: CAAGSWSTGELFF
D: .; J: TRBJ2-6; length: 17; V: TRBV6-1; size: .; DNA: TGTGCCAGCAGTGAATTGACAGCCAACTCTGGGGCCAACGTCCTGACTTTC; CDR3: CASSELTANSGANVLTF
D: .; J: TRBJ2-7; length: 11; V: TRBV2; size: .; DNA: TGTGCCAGCAGTCTCAACGGCGAGCAGTACTTC; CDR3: CASSLNGEQYF